The T cell receptor beta chain described here comes from a study of memory CD4+ T cells and cytomegalovirus serostatus. The sort gate was single viable CD3+CD4+CD8-CD45RO+ cells for memory CD4+ T cells. Serum IgG to CMV pp150, pp28, p38 and p52 defined serostatus. Broader study findings: The CMV-associated TCR signature appears largely within the CD4+ memory repertoire.

Trimming cost V 5 bases and J 4 bases; bases outside gene matches: 9. The germline CDR1 and CDR2 sequences are SGHTA and FQGNSA. The CDR3 runs 15 residues. On this clone itself: Its specificity is unknown.

Profiled with immunoSEQ multiplex PCR; TCRdb holds only in-frame clones, not every one. The data contain fewer than 35,000 clones, around 75% of them seen just once; the ten biggest clones take up around 0.66%. This clonotype originated in an adult in good health and CMV-seronegative. The sequencing sample was made of memory CD4+ T cells from blood. The genes are TRBV7-2 and TRBJ2-5; 8 bases align to TRBD2. CDR3 protein: CASSLSGTRLETQYF. CDR3 nucleotide sequence: TGTGCCAGCAGCCTATCGGGGACTAGATTAGAGACCCAGTACTTC.